This TCR beta chain stems from a study of blood T cell repertoires in COVID-19. Turning to the study itself: There were acute and convalescent COVID-19 samples, and they came from the United States, Italy and Spain. Sources were T cells, B-cell-depleted T cells, or PBMCs; the material itself was cDNA or gDNA.

Trimming took 6 bases from V and 0 from J, leaving 18 bases between them. Germline assignment: CDR1 SQVTM and CDR2 ANQGSEA. CDR3 length: 17 residues. In the study's own analysis: Amplifying reference gene primers gave estimates of nucleated cell counts. The repertoire was sequenced with immunoSEQ multiplex PCR; TCRdb's copy has only in-frame clones and lacks some. That table is the source of V, J and clone size, and D and trimming were worked out from the DNA. The table shows 150,000 to 200,000 clones, with roughly 93% occurring only once. The source is a man aged 18 to 35 with acute or convalescent COVID-19. Specimen: peripheral blood. The chain uses TRBV29-1 and TRBJ1-6; D not resolved. The CDR3 spells CSVYEGAKSSYNSPLHF. In DNA, the CDR3 is TGCAGCGTGTACGAGGGAGCCAAGAGCTCCTATAATTCACCCCTCCACTTT.